This T cell receptor (beta chain) was recovered during a study of T cells in localized non-small cell lung cancer. The CDR3 spans 17 residues. Germline lookup yields CDR1 SGHKS and CDR2 YYEKEE (reference sequence). The ends were cut back, 0 bases at V and 4 bases at J, with 14 bases in the middle. Profiled with immunoSEQ multiplex PCR; TCRdb holds only in-frame clones, not every one. In the table there are roughly 35,000 clones, 90% to 95% of which are singletons. The V and J genes are TRBV5-5 and TRBJ2-6; no reliable D call. The source is a female donor older than 55 with stage I lung adenocarcinoma. The sequencing used peripheral blood, collected before any cancer treatment. The CDR3 sequence: CASSLVSTWTGANVLTF. DNA of the CDR3: TGTGCCAGCAGCTTGGTATCGACATGGACGGGGGCCAACGTCCTGACTTTC.